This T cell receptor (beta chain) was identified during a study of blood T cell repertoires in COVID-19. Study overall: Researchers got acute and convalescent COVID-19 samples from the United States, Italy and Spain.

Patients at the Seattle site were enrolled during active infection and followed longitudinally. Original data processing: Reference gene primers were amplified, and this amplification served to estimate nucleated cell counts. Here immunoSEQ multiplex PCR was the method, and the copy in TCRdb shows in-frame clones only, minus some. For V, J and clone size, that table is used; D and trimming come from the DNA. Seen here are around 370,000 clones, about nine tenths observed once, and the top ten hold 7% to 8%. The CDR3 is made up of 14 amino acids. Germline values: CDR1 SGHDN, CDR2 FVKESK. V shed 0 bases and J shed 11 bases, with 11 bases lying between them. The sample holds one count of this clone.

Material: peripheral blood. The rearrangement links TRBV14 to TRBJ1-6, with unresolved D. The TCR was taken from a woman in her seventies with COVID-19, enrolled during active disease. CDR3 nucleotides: TGTGCCAGCAGCCAAGATAGAGGTTTTACACCCCTCCACTTT. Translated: CASSQDRGFTPLHF.